The rows below give T cell receptor beta chains drawn from one sample of a study of blood T cell repertoires in COVID-19. TCRdb keeps only in-frame clones here, not all; method: immunoSEQ multiplex PCR. Of roughly 280,000 clones in the sample, roughly nine tenths are singletons; the top ten hold 2.4%. Sequenced input: PBMCs or T cells enriched from blood (not recorded which). The receptors stem from a woman aged 18-35 years who had recovered from COVID-19. Both conserved end residues are part of each CDR3. A D gene is named only where the DNA matches it firmly. The size of a clone is reported for some rows only, either as once, few or many, or as a class for expanded clones.

J gene | CDR3 length | D gene | V gene | clone size | CDR3 protein | CDR3 DNA
TRBJ2-3 | 15 | . | TRBV5-1 | . | CASSLGGGGTDTQYF | TGCGCCAGCAGCTTGGGTGGCGGGGGCACAGATACGCAGTATTTT
TRBJ2-7 | 15 | TRBD1 | TRBV4-2 | . | CASSQETGTDYEQYF | TGTGCCAGCAGCCAAGAAACCGGGACAGACTACGAGCAGTACTTC
TRBJ2-7 | 14 | . | TRBV28 | . | CASSLGARGYEQYF | TGTGCCAGCAGTTTAGGAGCCCGGGGCTACGAGCAGTACTTC
TRBJ1-1 | 15 | . | TRBV6-5 | . | CASSQRRTTNTEAFF | TGTGCCAGCAGTCAAAGAAGGACAACGAACACTGAAGCTTTCTTT
TRBJ1-1 | 13 | TRBD1 | TRBV5-8 | . | CASSWTGRTEAFF | TGTGCCAGCAGCTGGACAGGGCGCACTGAAGCTTTCTTT
TRBJ2-2 | 16 | TRBD2 | TRBV19 | . | CASSFPSGGNTGELFF | TGTGCCAGTAGTTTTCCTAGCGGGGGGAACACCGGGGAGCTGTTTTTT
TRBJ1-6 | 13 | . | TRBV5-1 | . | CASSLKLDSPLHF | TGCGCCAGCAGCTTAAAGCTGGATTCACCCCTCCACTTT
TRBJ1-1 | 18 | . | TRBV10-3 | few | CAISELQGGGKMNTEAFF | TGTGCCATCAGTGAACTTCAGGGTGGCGGGAAAATGAACACTGAAGCTTTCTTT
TRBJ1-2 | 10 | . | TRBV20-1 | . | CSASEGGYTF | TGCAGTGCTAGCGAGGGTGGCTACACCTTC
TRBJ2-7 | 15 | TRBD1 | TRBV11-2 | once | CASSVSGTGPYEQYF | TGTGCCAGCAGCGTCTCCGGGACAGGGCCCTACGAGCAGTACTTC
TRBJ1-2 | 14 | TRBD1 | TRBV27 | . | CASSPRQGARGYTF | TGTGCCAGCAGCCCCCGACAGGGGGCGCGGGGCTACACCTTC
TRBJ1-2 | 13 | TRBD1 | TRBV14 | . | CASSPGTGFGYTF | TGTGCCAGCAGCCCCGGGACAGGGTTTGGCTACACCTTC
TRBJ1-2 | 13 | . | TRBV7-6 | . | CASSPLTGRRYTF | TGTGCCAGCAGCCCCCTGACAGGAAGGCGCTACACCTTC
TRBJ2-5 | 13 | . | TRBV5-5 | . | CASSFAWRGTQYF | TGTGCCAGCAGCTTTGCCTGGCGAGGGACCCAGTACTTC
TRBJ2-2 | 18 | TRBD2 | TRBV7-9 | . | CASSSRRAGGPNTGELFF | TGTGCCAGCAGCTCGCGGAGAGCGGGGGGCCCGAACACCGGGGAGCTGTTTTTT
TRBJ1-5 | 15 | TRBD1 | TRBV12-5 | . | CASGSGQGAIQPQHF | TGTGCTAGTGGTTCAGGACAGGGGGCCATTCAGCCCCAGCATTTT
TRBJ1-5 | 15 | TRBD1 | TRBV11-2 | . | CASSLGGGAGQPQHF | TGTGCCAGCAGCTTAGGAGGGGGCGCAGGGCAGCCCCAGCATTTT
TRBJ2-5 | 13 | TRBD1 | TRBV2 | . | CATLGQGGETQYF | TGTGCCACGTTGGGACAGGGGGGTGAGACCCAGTACTTC
TRBJ2-1 | 14 | TRBD2 | TRBV5-8 | . | CASSFSGGAAEQFF | TGTGCCAGCAGCTTTAGCGGGGGGGCCGCTGAGCAGTTCTTC
TRBJ1-1 | 14 | TRBD1 | TRBV6-5 | . | CASKIAGGEDEAFF | TGTGCCAGCAAGATTGCAGGGGGCGAGGATGAAGCTTTCTTT
TRBJ1-6 | 17 | . | TRBV5-8 | . | CASSLVAVSSYNSPLHF | TGTGCCAGCAGCTTGGTGGCGGTGAGCTCCTATAATTCACCCCTCCACTTT
TRBJ1-6 | 13 | . | TRBV24-1 | once | CATKRQERTPLHF | TGTGCCACCAAAAGACAGGAACGGACACCCCTCCACTTT
TRBJ1-4 | 15 | . | TRBV27 | . | CASSSRGRGAEKLFF | TGTGCCAGCAGTTCCCGCGGCAGGGGAGCTGAAAAACTGTTTTTT
TRBJ1-2 | 14 | TRBD1 | TRBV6-5 | . | CASRPGGAGYGYTF | TGTGCCAGCAGACCAGGGGGCGCCGGCTATGGCTACACCTTC
TRBJ1-2 | 13 | . | TRBV27 | . | CASGDRYNYGYTF | TGTGCCAGCGGAGATAGGTATAACTATGGCTACACCTTC
TRBJ2-5 | 15 | . | TRBV3-1/TRBV3-2 | . | CASSQGLVFQETQYF | TGTGCCAGCAGCCAAGGACTAGTCTTCCAAGAGACCCAGTACTTC
TRBJ2-3 | 16 | TRBD1 | TRBV7-9 | . | CASSSQGQGLIDTQYF | TGTGCCAGCAGCTCCCAAGGACAGGGGTTAATAGATACGCAGTATTTT
TRBJ2-7 | 14 | . | TRBV7-9 | . | CASSPPATQGEQYF | TGTGCCAGCAGCCCCCCAGCCACTCAGGGAGAGCAGTACTTC
TRBJ1-2 | 13 | . | TRBV5-1 | many | CASSLESGLGYTF | TGCGCCAGCAGCTTGGAGTCAGGGCTTGGCTACACCTTC
TRBJ2-3 | 14 | TRBD2 | TRBV5-4 | . | CASSSGLETDTQYF | TGTGCCAGCAGCTCCGGACTAGAAACAGATACGCAGTATTTT
TRBJ2-6 | 17 | . | TRBV5-4 | once | CASSLGGHRNGANVLTF | TGTGCCAGCAGCTTGGGGGGACACAGAAATGGGGCCAACGTCCTGACTTTC
TRBJ1-2 | 14 | TRBD1 | TRBV3-1/TRBV3-2 | . | CASSQVVTGAGYTF | TGTGCCAGCAGCCAAGTCGTGACAGGGGCTGGCTACACCTTC
TRBJ1-1 | 13 | . | TRBV19 | . | CASKDSPNTEAFF | TGTGCCAGTAAGGACAGCCCGAACACTGAAGCTTTCTTT
TRBJ1-2 | 16 | TRBD1 | TRBV6-5 | . | CASSSSFSDRGLGYTF | TGTGCCAGCAGTTCTTCTTTCTCGGACAGGGGGCTAGGCTACACCTTC
TRBJ2-1 | 16 | . | TRBV28 | . | CASSSVLTVLSNEQFF | TGTGCCAGCAGTTCCGTACTAACTGTCCTGTCCAATGAGCAGTTCTTC
TRBJ2-3 | 20 | TRBD2 | TRBV5-4 | . | CASSGTGTSGEGGVLDTQYF | TGTGCCAGCAGCGGGACCGGGACTAGCGGGGAGGGTGGCGTTTTAGATACGCAGTATTTT
TRBJ1-6 | 15 | TRBD1 | TRBV3-1/TRBV3-2 | . | CASSQGGQGTSPLHF | TGTGCCAGCAGCCAAGGGGGACAGGGAACTTCACCCCTCCACTTT
TRBJ1-4 | 15 | . | TRBV7-8 | . | CASSLSSGSNEKLFF | TGTGCCAGCAGCTTGTCATCGGGGTCTAATGAAAAACTGTTTTTT
TRBJ2-1 | 15 | TRBD2 | TRBV5-4 | once | CASSLASRGRDEQFF | TGTGCCAGCAGCTTGGCCTCGCGGGGGAGGGATGAGCAGTTCTTC
TRBJ2-5 | 15 | TRBD1 | TRBV5-1 | . | CASSLGWTGDETQYF | TGCGCCAGCAGCTTGGGCTGGACAGGGGACGAGACCCAGTACTTC